One and the same sample provided the 26 T cell receptor beta chains below, sequenced in a study of identifying expanded T cells in peripheral blood. Clones were sequenced by immunoSEQ multiplex PCR, and TCRdb holds only the in-frame ones, with some missing. The sample records about 100,000 clones, around 89% being singletons. Sequencing used blood. Receptor source: a person aged 18 to 70 in good health.

The chain recombines TRBV6-4 with TRBJ1-2; D perhaps matches TRBD1 (6 bases). The V gene lost 2 bases and the J gene lost 8 bases, with 15 bases spanning the gap. From germline, CDR1 is MRHNA and CDR2 SNTAGT. The CDR3 runs to 14 residues. CDR3 nucleotides: TGTGCCAGCAGTGACGGAGGGGACACTTGGGGCTACACCTTC. Its translation is CASSDGGDTWGYTF.

This chain joins TRBV9 and TRBJ2-2; TRBD2 aligns across 9 bases. The length of the CDR3 is 15 residues. V shed 4 bases, J shed 1 base, and the junction held 2 bases outside the gene matches. The germline V gene has CDR1 SGDLS and CDR2 YYNGEE. CDR3 amino acids: CASSPSGMNTGELFF. The CDR3 DNA reads TGTGCCAGCAGCCCTAGCGGGATGAACACCGGGGAGCTGTTTTTT.

This chain uses TRBV2 with TRBJ1-3, with D possibly being TRBD1 (5 bases). Germline V gene lookup returns CDR1 SNHLY and CDR2 FYNNEI. The CDR3 loop spans 14 amino acids. Trimming cost V 5 bases and J 2 bases, with 10 bases left between them. CDR3 coding DNA: TGTGCCAGCAGTATGAGGGGTACTGGAAACACCATATATTTT. This codes for CASSMRGTGNTIYF.

The sample holds one count of this clone. This chain uses TRBV19 with TRBJ2-7; 8 nucleotides align to TRBD1. V trimming: 5 bases; J trimming: 2 bases; junction bases outside the gene matches: 11. The CDR3 is 16 residues long. Germline values: CDR1 LNHDA, CDR2 SQIVND (reference sequence). In DNA, the CDR3 is TGTGCCAGTAGTGGCCGAGGACAGGGTAACGCCTACGAGCAGTACTTC. Protein: CASSGRGQGNAYEQYF. Full variable domain (missing parts from reference TRBV19 and TRBJ2-7): DGGITQSPKYLFRKEGQNVTLSCEQNLNHDAMYWYRQDPGQGLRLIYYSQIVNDFQKGDIAEGYSVSREKKESFPLTVTSAQKNPTAFYLCASSGRGQGNAYEQYFGPGTRLTVT.

The genes are TRBV28 and TRBJ1-4, with 8 positions matching TRBD1. The length of the CDR3 is 15 residues. Trimming took 7 bases from V and 5 from J; bases not matched to a gene: 9. Germline V gives CDR1 MDHEN, CDR2 SYDVKM. The CDR3 DNA reads as TGTGCCAGCAAGACCAACCGGGACAGGAATGAAAAACTGTTTTTT. Protein sequence: CASKTNRDRNEKLFF.

This clone was observed a few times. The chain combines TRBV12-1 with TRBJ2-5; TRBD2 is taken as the D call from the table, unchecked against the DNA. TRBV12-1 is a listed pseudogene. This CDR3 has 9 residues. The CDR3 coding sequence is TGTGCCAGCAGGGGAGCCCAGTACTTC. Translation gives CASRGAQYF.

The chain couples TRBV7-2 to TRBJ2-4; D might be TRBD2 (5 bases). V lost 2 bases and J 5 bases, leaving 10 bases between the germline ends. CDR1 SGHTA and CDR2 FQGNSA come from the germline V gene. The CDR3 runs to 14 residues. The CDR3 protein is CASSLSGSENIQYF. CDR3 sequence (DNA): TGTGCCAGCAGCTTATCGGGGTCCGAAAACATTCAGTACTTC.

V gene TRBV10-3 combines with J gene TRBJ2-5; D ambiguous. CDR1 ENHRY and CDR2 SYGVKD come from the germline V gene. Trimming left V 6 bases short and J 5 bases short, with 16 bases between. This CDR3 spans 14 amino acids. CDR3 in DNA: TGTGCCATCAGGGACGTTGGGGTCGCGGAGACCCAGTACTTC. Translating gives CAIRDVGVAETQYF.

The rearrangement uses TRBV27 and TRBJ2-7; D ambiguous. CDR1 MNHEY and CDR2 SMNVEV come from the germline V gene (reference sequence). V was pared by 4 bases and J by 4 bases, with 8 bases between. The CDR3 length is 12 residues. CDR3 residues: CASSSVKYEQYF. CDR3 sequence (DNA): TGTGCCAGCAGTTCCGTGAAATACGAGCAGTACTTC.

There are many counts of this clone. As DNA, the CDR3 is TGCGCCAGCCGACGTACAGGGATGGGTCAGCCCCAGCATTTT. It encodes CASRRTGMGQPQHF. This sequence joins TRBV4-1 and TRBJ1-5, with a tentative D call TRBD1 (6 bases). The CDR3 covers 14 residues. The V gene's germline CDR1 is MGHRA and CDR2 YSYEKL. V dropped 8 bases and J dropped 6 bases, with 17 bases sitting between them.

The chain links TRBV5-1 to TRBJ2-1; no firm D call. This CDR3 contains 14 residues. The V gene's germline CDR1 is SGHRS and CDR2 YFSETQ. Trimming cost V 0 bases and J 5 bases, with 9 bases left between them. The CDR3 protein is CASSLDLLNNEQFF. The DNA for the CDR3 is TGCGCCAGCAGCTTGGATTTACTCAACAATGAGCAGTTCTTC.

This sequence joins TRBV4-3 and TRBJ2-3; D might be TRBD2 (7 bases). Germline lookup yields CDR1 LGHNA and CDR2 YSLEER. V was trimmed by 0 bases and J by 2 bases, leaving 21 bases between them. The CDR3 loop spans 19 amino acids. The CDR3 reads CASSQDHLRAGAHTDTQYF. The CDR3 nucleotides are TGCGCCAGCAGCCAAGATCATCTACGTGCGGGGGCCCACACAGATACGCAGTATTTT.

This clone occurred once. This rearrangement joins TRBV21-1 to TRBJ2-7; the table gives TRBD2 as D, unverified against the DNA. TRBV21-1 is tagged as a pseudogene. CDR3 length: 16 amino acids. The CDR3 DNA reads as TGTGCCAGCGTCCCCAAGAGTAGCGGGAGGGCCCGCGAGCAGTACTTC. It encodes CASVPKSSGRAREQYF.

This clone has just one count. The V gene is TRBV25-1, the J gene TRBJ1-6, with 8 bases matching TRBD1. The CDR3 length is 14 residues. Germline loops: CDR1 MGHDK, CDR2 SYGVNS. The junction had 9 bases not matched to a gene; V was cut back by 1 base and J by 16 bases. CDR3 nucleotides: TGTGCCAGCAGTGAATTGGGGACAGGAAAAAAGCTCCACTTT. This codes for CASSELGTGKKLHF. Based on the CDR3 plus reference TRBV25-1 and TRBJ1-6, the full variable domain is EADIYQTPRYLVIGTGKKITLECSQTMGHDKMYWYQQDPGMELHLIHYSYGVNSTEKGDLSSESTVSRIRTEHFPLTLESARPSHTSQYLCASSELGTGKKLHFGNGTRLTVT.

The chain couples TRBV19 to TRBJ2-1; D is ambiguous. Germline V gene data show CDR1 as LNHDA and CDR2 as SQIVND (reference sequence). The CDR3 spans 13 residues. Trimming shortened V by 2 bases and J by 7 bases, and 9 bases separated the two germline ends. CDR3 nucleotides: TGTGCCAGTAGTATACTCATTGGTAATGAGCAGTTCTTC. This translates into CASSILIGNEQFF.

This clone has just a few counts. The rearrangement uses TRBV30 and TRBJ2-1, with 8 bases that match TRBD1. The CDR3 is 15 residues long. Germline V gene sequence: CDR1 GTSNPN, CDR2 SVGIG (reference sequence). Trimming took 0 bases from V and 1 from J; bases not matched to a gene: 2. In DNA form, the CDR3 reads TGTGCCTGGAGTGTCGGACAGGGTTCCTACAATGAGCAGTTCTTC. Encoded protein: CAWSVGQGSYNEQFF.

The chain couples TRBV4-1 to TRBJ2-3, with 14 bases that match TRBD2. Unmatched junction bases numbered 4, after V lost 2 bases and J lost 9 bases. Germline CDR1 is MGHRA and CDR2 is YSYEKL. The CDR3 length is 15 residues. This chain's CDR3 is CASSQPTSGRATQYF. The CDR3 DNA follows: TGCGCCAGCAGCCAACCGACTAGCGGGAGGGCAACGCAGTATTTT.

The chain carries TRBV29-1 and TRBJ2-1; maybe TRBD2 (6 bases). The CDR3 length is 15 residues. Trimming left V 4 bases short and J 6 bases short, with 19 bases between. The V gene's germline CDR1 is SQVTM and CDR2 ANQGSEA. The DNA for the CDR3 is TGCAGCGTTGCGCGGGGCGCAAAAACCTCCAATGAGCAGTTCTTC. Translation gives CSVARGAKTSNEQFF.

The chain uses TRBV19 and TRBJ1-5, with TRBD1 as a possible D gene (5 bases). The V end was cut by 5 bases, the J end by 3 bases, with 17 bases between. Germline V gives CDR1 LNHDA, CDR2 SQIVND (reference sequence). The CDR3 is 16 amino acids. The CDR3 nucleotides read TGTGCCAGTAGTCGGACACACGCGGATTTCAATCAGCCCCAGCATTTT. Amino acids: CASSRTHADFNQPQHF.

This chain links TRBV5-4 with TRBJ2-2; maybe TRBD2 (6 bases). V was cut by 5 bases and J by 5 bases, with 16 bases left in between. The germline CDR1 and CDR2 sequences are SGHNT and YYREEE (reference sequence). This CDR3 comprises 15 residues. CDR3 protein: CASSTGTGRTGELFF. In DNA form, the CDR3 reads TGTGCCAGCAGTACCGGGACGGGGAGGACCGGGGAGCTGTTTTTT.

V is TRBV9 and J is TRBJ2-7; D is possibly TRBD1 (6 bases). The ends were cut back, 2 bases at V and 3 bases at J, with 9 bases in the middle. Looked up from germline, CDR1 is SGDLS and CDR2 is YYNGEE. CDR3 length equals 13 residues. In DNA, the CDR3 is TGTGCCAGCAGCGTTGAACAGGGCTACGAGCAGTACTTC. This sequence encodes CASSVEQGYEQYF.

The rearrangement joins TRBV27 to TRBJ2-2, with D possibly being TRBD2 (5 bases). The germline gives CDR1 MNHEY, CDR2 SMNVEV (reference sequence). Deletions cut 3 bases from V and 4 bases from J, with 15 bases between. This CDR3 is 16 amino acids long. CDR3 sequence (DNA): TGTGCCAGCAGTTTCCAAGGACTGCATAGCACCGGGGAGCTGTTTTTT. Its protein is CASSFQGLHSTGELFF.

The V and J genes are TRBV5-6 and TRBJ2-7; 9 bases match TRBD1. The V gene's germline CDR1 is SGHDT and CDR2 YYEEEE. This CDR3 comprises 17 residues. V trimming: 6 bases; J trimming: 8 bases; junction bases outside the gene matches: 21. As DNA, the CDR3 is TGTGCCAGCAACCGAAGAACCGGGACCTCCGGGACAGGGCAGCAGTACTTC. The encoded protein is CASNRRTGTSGTGQQYF.

The chain links TRBV4-2 to TRBJ1-4; D is ambiguous. The CDR3 length is 16 residues. Germline V CDR1 and CDR2: LGHNA, YNFKEQ. With 0 bases removed from V and 0 bases from J, the gap between germline ends came to 8 bases. In nucleotides, the CDR3 is TGTGCCAGCAGCCAAGAGGCCAGAGCAACTAATGAAAAACTGTTTTTT. Protein: CASSQEARATNEKLFF.

In its sample, this clone was seen once. This chain joins TRBV7-3 and TRBJ2-3, with unresolved D. This CDR3 has 14 residues. Trimming removed 1 base at V and 4 bases at J, with 9 bases between. Germline V gene data show CDR1 as SGHTA and CDR2 as FQGTGA. The DNA for the CDR3 is TGTGCCAGCAGCTTAAGAACCCCGCCAGATACGCAGTATTTT. It encodes CASSLRTPPDTQYF.

The chain has TRBV4-2 and TRBJ1-1; D is undetermined. In germline, CDR1 is LGHNA, CDR2 YNFKEQ. This CDR3 has 14 amino acids. The V gene lost 0 bases and the J gene lost 1 base, with 6 bases spanning the gap. CDR3 region: CASSQEQGNTEAFF. DNA of the CDR3: TGTGCCAGCAGCCAAGAACAAGGGAACACTGAAGCTTTCTTT.